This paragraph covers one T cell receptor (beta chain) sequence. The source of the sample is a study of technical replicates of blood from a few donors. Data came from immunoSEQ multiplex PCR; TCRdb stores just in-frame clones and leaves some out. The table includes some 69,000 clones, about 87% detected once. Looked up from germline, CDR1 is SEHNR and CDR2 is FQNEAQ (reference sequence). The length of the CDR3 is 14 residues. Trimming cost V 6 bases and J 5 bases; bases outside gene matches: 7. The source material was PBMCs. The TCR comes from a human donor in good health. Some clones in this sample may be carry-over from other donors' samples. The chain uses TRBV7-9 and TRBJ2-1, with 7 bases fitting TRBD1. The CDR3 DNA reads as TGTGCCAGCAGAGAGGGACAGCCTAACAATGAGCAGTTCTTC. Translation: CASREGQPNNEQFF.